Listed below are T cell receptor beta chains from one sample, sequenced in a study of cytomegalovirus exposure and HLA in healthy donors. Clones were read by immunoSEQ multiplex PCR, and TCRdb kept only the in-frame ones, dropping some. The table records some 130,000 clones, around four fifths of them present only once. Sequenced input: PBMCs. The source of these receptors is a female donor in good health and CMV-seronegative. Both conserved end residues are part of each CDR3. Fields, in order: clone size, D gene, V gene, J gene, CDR3 DNA, CDR3 protein. D genes are given only for firm matches. A clone size is listed for some rows: how often the clone was seen (once, few, many), or a class if it is expanded.

few	-	TRBV5-1	TRBJ2-2	TGCGCCAGCAGAGCAAGAACGAACACCGGGGAGCTGTTTTTT	CASRARTNTGELFF
-	-	TRBV28	TRBJ1-4	TGTGCCAGCAGTTGGCGGTTGGAAAAACTGTTTTTT	CASSWRLEKLFF
once	-	TRBV2	TRBJ2-3	TGTGCCAGCAGTGAAGCGCGGGCAGGGGGCACAGATACGCAGTATTTT	CASSEARAGGTDTQYF
once	TRBD1	TRBV28	TRBJ2-5	TGTGCCAGCAGTCCGGGACAGGGTAGACAGACCCAGTACTTC	CASSPGQGRQTQYF
-	TRBD1	TRBV5-1	TRBJ2-3	TGCGCCAGCAGCTTGTATGGACAGGGGGCCCGCACAGATACGCAGTATTTT	CASSLYGQGARTDTQYF
-	TRBD2	TRBV7-8	TRBJ2-5	TGTGCCAGCAGCGCCCTGAGGAGCGGGAGTGGGGAGACCCAGTACTTC	CASSALRSGSGETQYF
-	TRBD1	TRBV6-5	TRBJ2-7	TGTGCCAGCAGTTCGCCCCGGGACAGGGGTCCCTACGAGCAGTACTTC	CASSSPRDRGPYEQYF
-	-	TRBV29-1	TRBJ2-5	TGCAGCGTTGCTTACACGCCGGGGGAGACCCAGTACTTC	CSVAYTPGETQYF
-	-	TRBV21-1	TRBJ2-7	TGTGCCAGCAGCAATCCTAGTTCCGACGAGCAGTACTTC	CASSNPSSDEQYF
-	TRBD1	TRBV29-1	TRBJ1-1	TGCAGCGTTGTGGCAGGGGGTTTCACTGAAGCTTTCTTT	CSVVAGGFTEAFF
-	TRBD2	TRBV6-5	TRBJ2-5	TGTGCCAGCAGTTACACTAGCGGGAGTTGGGAGACCCAGTACTTC	CASSYTSGSWETQYF
-	TRBD2	TRBV28	TRBJ2-1	TGTGCCAGCAGTTCGTCTAGCGGGGCCTACAATGAGCAGTTCTTC	CASSSSSGAYNEQFF
-	-	TRBV4-1	TRBJ2-7	TGCGCCAGCAGCCTGAACGGACAGCCCTCCTACGAGCAGTACTTC	CASSLNGQPSYEQYF
-	TRBD1	TRBV27	TRBJ2-7	TGTGCCAGCAGCGGGACAGGGGTTGAGGACGAGCAGTACTTC	CASSGTGVEDEQYF
-	-	TRBV5-1	TRBJ1-2	TGCGCCAGCAGCAAGGAACAGGGTCCCATCTATGGCTACACCTTC	CASSKEQGPIYGYTF
-	-	TRBV27	TRBJ2-2	TGTGCCAGCAGACGACAGCGGAACACCGGGGAGCTGTTTTTT	CASRRQRNTGELFF
-	-	TRBV27	TRBJ1-1	TGTGCCAGCACCTTTAGTCGGGGGAACACTGAAGCTTTCTTT	CASTFSRGNTEAFF
-	TRBD1	TRBV5-6	TRBJ2-1	TGTGCCAGCAGCTTGATGACAGGGCGTTTCTACAATGAGCAGTTCTTC	CASSLMTGRFYNEQFF
-	-	TRBV12-2	TRBJ1-1	TGTGCAAGTCGCTGGCCCAGGGGGAAAGCTTTCTTT	CASRWPRGKAFF
-	-	TRBV14	TRBJ2-1	TGTGCCAGCAGCCAAGGTCGACCGGAGAGGAATGAGCAGTTCTTC	CASSQGRPERNEQFF